This T cell receptor beta chain is drawn from a study of blood T cell repertoires in COVID-19. Overall study context: Nucleic acid was either cDNA or gDNA, and it came from T cells, B-cell-depleted T cells, or PBMCs.

The CDR3 spans 16 residues. From germline, CDR1 is SEHNR and CDR2 FQNEAQ (reference sequence). V was cut by 5 bases and J by 6 bases, with 20 bases left in between. TCRdb's copy holds only in-frame clones and misses some; the assay was immunoSEQ multiplex PCR. The sample lists 55,000 to 70,000 clones; around 87% were seen once. The sequencing input was peripheral blood. The J gene is TRBJ1-5, the V gene TRBV7-9; D might be TRBD1 (5 bases). The source is a man in his sixties with active or convalescent COVID-19. CDR3 bases: TGTGCCAGCAGCCGACCGGGGGACCCCTGGACTCAGCCCCAGCATTTT. Encoded protein: CASSRPGDPWTQPQHF.